This TCR beta chain is from a study of cytotoxic CD8 clonotypes in ibrutinib-treated CLL. Study details: In all, around 10 patients were relapsed/refractory, about 15 were treatment-naive and around 17 were IGHV unmutated. Response samples were taken after a median of 12 months on treatment, range 6 to 36. Study-wide findings and caveats: The clonality went up when patients responded to ibrutinib and dropped back toward baseline at progression. T-cell clonality at baseline went above that of age-matched healthy donors and rose and fell with circulating CD8+ T-cell counts.

Between the trimmed V and J ends, which lost 1 base and 3 bases, there was a span of 10 bases. This CDR3 has 14 residues. CDR1 is MGHRA and CDR2 is YSYEKL in the germline V gene. For this clone: Antigen unknown.

Only in-frame clones appear in the TCRdb table, and some are missing; sequencing was by immunoSEQ multiplex PCR. The data show roughly 110,000 clones, 50% to 65% seen once. The V gene is TRBV4-1, the J gene TRBJ2-7; weak D call: TRBD1 (6 bases). The receptor was isolated from a human donor with chronic lymphocytic leukemia. Material: PBMCs, obtained after 24 months of ibrutinib treatment. The CDR3 region is CASSQVQDSYEQYF. The CDR3 bases are TGCGCCAGCAGCCAAGTACAGGACAGCTACGAGCAGTACTTC.